This T cell receptor beta chain was sequenced in a study of T-cell reconstitution after alpha-beta-depleted transplantation in children. With 6 bases removed from V and 6 bases from J, the gap between germline ends came to 14 bases. The germline CDR1 and CDR2 sequences are SQVTM and ANQGSEA. The CDR3 covers 12 residues. Unique molecular identifiers were incorporated when the TCRbeta library was constructed. From the PCR reads, TCRdb called clonotypes with MiXCR, one entry per CDR3 protein. The sample lists approximately 640,000 distinct CDR3 sequences; around 16% were seen once. This clonotype has at least ten counts.

The sample in question was PBMCs from the stem cell graft donor, obtained from the stem cell graft. The gene calls are TRBV29-1 and TRBJ1-1, with a possible D match to TRBD1 (6 bases). This TCR came from a human donor who donated a stem cell graft to a child with acute myeloid leukemia. In DNA, the CDR3 is TGCAGCGTCGACAGGAGCGGGGCTGAAGCTTTCTTT. Protein sequence: CSVDRSGAEAFF.